The subject of this entry is one T cell receptor beta chain. Its antigen is not identified. V lost 2 bases and J 8 bases, leaving 13 bases between the germline ends. The CDR3 sequence is 15 residues long. CDR1 and CDR2 (germline): MNHEY, SVGEGT. Clones were sequenced by immunoSEQ multiplex PCR, and TCRdb holds only the in-frame ones, with some missing. The sample includes about 82,000 clones, approximately 90% of them seen just once. This sample is drawn from a study of T cell responses to AZD1222 COVID-19 vaccine. Regarding the study as a whole: After the peak T cell response, and only then, were repertoires sampled.

Sequencing used peripheral blood, obtained on day 0 of AZD1222 vaccination. The clonotype originates from an adult in good health. The rearrangement links TRBV6-2 or TRBV6-3 to TRBJ2-6, with D unresolved. As DNA, the CDR3 is TGTGCCAGCAGTTACCCCTTCGACCAGTCCAACGTCCTGACTTTC. Translated, it gives CASSYPFDQSNVLTF.